The present TCR beta chain was sequenced within a study of T-cell memory formation after mild COVID-19. The study, taken as a whole, reports: A second wave expanding day 15 to 37 was CD4+-biased; contracting clones were balanced.

TCR alpha and TCR beta cDNA libraries carrying sample barcodes and UMIs were produced by 5'RACE using constant-segment primers. TCRdb reprocessed the 5' RACE reads via MiXCR and lists one record per CDR3 protein. The sample carries about 390,000 distinct CDR3 sequences, 20% to 25% recorded once. V lost 4 bases, J lost 6 bases, and 3 bases stayed unmatched. This CDR3 is built from 13 residues. Germline lookup yields CDR1 SGHRS and CDR2 YFSETQ. Only a few counts were recorded for this clonotype. The antigen is undetermined. The chain recombines TRBV5-1 with TRBJ1-4; 7 bases fit TRBD1. The source material was PBMCs or a T cell subset sorted from them (not recorded which). The clonotype comes from an adult woman who had mild COVID-19 (a few samples of this study predate the infection). Cell type and time point are not known. CDR3 bases: TGCGCCAGCAGCACAGGACAGGATGAAAAACTGTTTTTT. It yields the protein CASSTGQDEKLFF.